This T cell receptor beta chain is from a study of regulatory T cells in long-lasting Graves disease. In this sample, this clonotype turned up many times. What it recognizes is unknown. Study findings and constraints: Newly diagnosed disease favored TRBV20-1 and TRBJ2-1 over persistent disease. Owing to a sample size that was small, accuracy may have been reduced.

Relying on iRepertoire HTBI primers and Arm-PCR of CDR3 regions, the team built TCR beta libraries. Each CDR3 protein is one row after TCRdb ran MiXCR on the multiplex PCR reads. The sample yields around 400,000 distinct CDR3 sequences, roughly 12% seen once. As for time point: newly diagnosed GD, antithyroid drugs for less than 3 months. After RNA was extracted from PBMCs, the TCR library was made from it. Germline values: CDR1 SNHLY, CDR2 FYNNEI. This CDR3 contains 12 residues. J was trimmed by 8 bases and V by 8 bases; bases with no gene match: 3. This sample also belongs to another study, concerning T cells in Graves' hyperthyroidism and ophthalmopathy. That study reports: HTBI primers were employed in a first-round RT-PCR of the TCR CDR3.

This clonotype was sampled from a woman under 30 with Graves disease. This sequence joins TRBV2 and TRBJ1-4; 9 nucleotides line up with TRBD1. Sequencing used peripheral blood mononuclear cells (PBMCs), obtained at new diagnosis, from a patient treated with antithyroid drugs. The CDR3 here is CASGDRVEKLFF. The DNA for the CDR3 is TGTGCCAGCGGGGACAGGGTAGAAAAACTGTTTTTT. Supplemented by reference TRBV2 and TRBJ1-4, the full variable domain reads EPEVTQTPSHQVTQMGQEVILRCVPISNHLYFYWYRQILGQKVEFLVSFYNNEISEKSEIFDDQFSVERPDGSNFTLKIRSTKLEDSAMYFCASGDRVEKLFFGSGTQLSVL.